The 11 T cell receptor beta chains below all came from one sample that was sequenced in a study of radiotherapy plus CTLA-4 blockade in lung cancer. Sequencing used immunoSEQ multiplex PCR; TCRdb keeps in-frame clones, though not all of them. Of tens of thousands of clones in the sample, around 79% are singletons; the top ten hold 2% to 2.5%. The sequenced sample was peripheral blood, obtained from a patient treated with radiotherapy plus ipilimumab. These receptors originate from a human donor with non-small cell lung cancer whose response to radiotherapy plus ipilimumab could not be evaluated.

Only one count was recorded for this clone. The V call is TRBV4-2, the J call TRBJ2-6, with 8 positions matching TRBD1. The length of the CDR3 is 17 residues. Germline CDR1 is LGHNA and CDR2 is YNFKEQ. The V segment lost 3 bases and the J segment 0 bases; nucleotides outside the gene matches: 4. The CDR3, as DNA: TGTGCCAGCAGCCAGCGGACAGGGCGCTCTGGGGCCAACGTCCTGACTTTC. Encoded protein: CASSQRTGRSGANVLTF.

The V and J genes are TRBV6-1 and TRBJ1-1, with 7 bases fitting TRBD1. Germline loops: CDR1 MNHNS, CDR2 SASEGT. The CDR3 sequence is 14 residues long. V was clipped by 4 bases and J by 10 bases; unmatched bases: 12. CDR3 residues: CASSGGGQTLAAFF. The CDR3 region has the DNA TGTGCCAGCAGTGGAGGGGGACAGACGTTGGCAGCTTTCTTT.

The chain carries TRBV18 and TRBJ1-1; 9 bases map to TRBD1. With V trimmed by 0 bases and J by 2 bases, 1 base remained unmatched. The germline V gene encodes CDR1 KGHSH and CDR2 LQKENI. CDR3 length: 15 residues. Written as DNA, the CDR3 is TGTGCCAGCTCACCACCGACAGGGGGTAACACTGAAGCTTTCTTT. Translated, it gives CASSPPTGGNTEAFF.

The gene calls are TRBV7-2 and TRBJ2-1; 11 nucleotides line up with TRBD1. Germline CDR1 is SGHTA and CDR2 is FQGNSA. The CDR3 sequence is 14 residues long. V was pared by 1 base and J by 8 bases, with 1 base of the junction left unmatched. This CDR3 is CASSLGTGGDEQFF. For the CDR3, the DNA is TGTGCCAGCAGCTTAGGGACAGGGGGCGATGAGCAGTTCTTC.

As for this clone: Germline and junction disagree at one end, which may indicate a read error. CDR3 nucleotides: TGTGCCGGCAGTTCACGGACAGGGGGCCACTATGGCTACACCTTC. This sequence encodes CAGSSRTGGHYGYTF. The V gene is TRBV28, the J gene TRBJ1-2; 11 nucleotides agree with TRBD1. In germline, CDR1 is MDHEN, CDR2 SYDVKM. The CDR3 has 15 amino acids.

The V call is TRBV5-1, the J call TRBJ2-5; TRBD1 matches 7 bases. Germline values: CDR1 SGHRS, CDR2 YFSETQ. After removal of 5 bases from V and 5 bases from J, the junction contained 9 bases not matched to a gene. The CDR3 runs to 14 residues. For the CDR3, the DNA is TGCGCCAGCAGAGACAGGGTGGCATGGGAGACCCAGTACTTC. Encoded protein: CASRDRVAWETQYF.

The J gene is TRBJ1-5, the V gene TRBV15; no clear D. This CDR3 has 15 residues. Between the trimmed V and J ends, which lost 4 bases and 3 bases, there was a span of 13 bases. Germline V gene data show CDR1 as LNHNV and CDR2 as YYDKDF (reference sequence). CDR3 in amino acids: CATSTPREYNQPQHF. CDR3 bases: TGTGCCACCAGCACCCCCCGAGAATACAATCAGCCCCAGCATTTT.

This rearrangement joins TRBV2 to TRBJ1-2; D gene unclear. CDR3 length: 11 residues. Per germline, CDR1 SNHLY and CDR2 FYNNEI. With 6 bases removed from V and 3 bases from J, the gap between germline ends came to 5 bases. CDR3 DNA sequence: TGTGCCAGCAGGCGAGACTATGGCTACACCTTC. Translation: CASRRDYGYTF.

CDR3 region: CASTKGTSGSYEQYF. CDR3 bases: TGTGCCAGCACAAAGGGGACTAGCGGTTCCTACGAGCAGTACTTC. The chain employs TRBV27 and TRBJ2-7; TRBD2 matches 11 bases. V was clipped by 7 bases and J by 1 base; unmatched bases: 6. This CDR3 is 15 amino acids long. Germline V gives CDR1 MNHEY, CDR2 SMNVEV (reference sequence).

This chain connects TRBV5-1 to TRBJ2-1; 8 bases are a match to TRBD1. V lost 4 bases to trimming and J lost 8 bases; unmatched junction nucleotides: 11. The CDR3 covers 15 residues. From germline, CDR1 is SGHRS and CDR2 YFSETQ. CDR3 protein: CASSRTPGQEDEQFF. The CDR3 DNA sequence: TGCGCCAGCAGCCGAACTCCGGGACAGGAGGATGAGCAGTTCTTC.

For the CDR3, the DNA is TGTGCCAGCAGCTTGTTACAGGGTCGTAACTATGGCTACACCTTC. Its translation is CASSLLQGRNYGYTF. The V and J genes are TRBV5-5 and TRBJ1-2, with D tentatively TRBD1 (6 bases). This CDR3 region has 15 residues. Trimming left V 1 base short and J 1 base short, with 11 bases between. Germline CDR1 reads SGHKS; CDR2 reads YYEKEE (reference sequence).